This T cell receptor beta chain was captured by sequencing in a study of vaccination and CD4 T cells after COVID-19. Treatment reported: approximately nine-day PBMC culture with coronavirus spike peptide pools or control peptides (ViraFEST assay). These CD4+ T cells came from an unexposed donor, sampled before the COVID-19 pandemic (2011-2018). Remarks on this clonotype: Its specificity is not known.

Germline V CDR1 and CDR2: SNHLY, FYNNEI. The V segment lost 4 bases and the J segment 3 bases; nucleotides outside the gene matches: 16. The CDR3 has 18 residues. Cultured CD4+ T-cell DNA underwent Oncomine TCR Beta short-read sequencing. Via MiXCR, TCRdb re-called the PCR reads, giving one row per CDR3 protein. The repertoire includes more than 5,000 distinct CDR3 sequences, approximately 62% of them detected once, and roughly half sits in the top ten. The chain uses TRBV2 and TRBJ2-3; 7 bases map to TRBD2. Sequenced material: CD4+ T cells from blood, cultured in vitro. The sequence derives from a human donor in good health. CDR3 coding DNA: TGTGCCAGCAGTGCCCACATAGCTGGACTAGGCGGGACAGATACGCAGTATTTT. Its protein product is CASSAHIAGLGGTDTQYF.